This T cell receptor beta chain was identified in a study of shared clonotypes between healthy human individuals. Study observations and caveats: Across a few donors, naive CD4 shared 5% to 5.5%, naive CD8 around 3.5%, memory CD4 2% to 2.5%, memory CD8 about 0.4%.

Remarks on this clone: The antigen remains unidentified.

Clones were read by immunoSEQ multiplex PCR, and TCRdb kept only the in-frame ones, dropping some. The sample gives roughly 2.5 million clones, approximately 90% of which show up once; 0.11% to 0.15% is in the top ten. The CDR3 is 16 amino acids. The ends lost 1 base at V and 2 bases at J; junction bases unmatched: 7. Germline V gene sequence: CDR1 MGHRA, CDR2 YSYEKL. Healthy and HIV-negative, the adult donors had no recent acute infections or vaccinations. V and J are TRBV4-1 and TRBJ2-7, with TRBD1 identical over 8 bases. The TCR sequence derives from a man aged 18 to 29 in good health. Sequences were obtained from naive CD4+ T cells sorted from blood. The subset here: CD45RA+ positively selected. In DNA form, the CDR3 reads TGCGCCAGCAGCCAAGCGGGCGGGACAGGTACCTACGAGCAGTACTTC. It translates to CASSQAGGTGTYEQYF.